The clone carrying this TCR beta chain has just a few counts. Its antigen is still unknown. Libraries for TCR beta were made by quantitative 5'-RACE with molecular barcodes. MiXCR, applied by TCRdb to the 5' RACE reads, yields one record per CDR3 protein. The table shows fewer than 750,000 distinct CDR3 sequences, with roughly 19% occurring only once. This specimen comes from a study of CD8 T cells in ankylosing spondylitis. Study observations and caveats: Within ankylosing spondylitis blood, a TCR beta motif made up of several highly homologous variants appeared to be characteristic. Researchers reportedly found disease-linked clones significantly enriched in matched ankylosing spondylitis synovial fluid.

V was trimmed by 8 bases and J by 2 bases, leaving 16 bases between them. CDR1 and CDR2 from the germline V gene are ENHRY and SYGVKD. The CDR3 covers 15 residues. Sequencing used blood, either unsorted or a sorted T cell fraction (not recorded which). The TCR sequence derives from a male donor with ankylosing spondylitis. The chain uses TRBV10-3 and TRBJ2-1; either TRBD1 or TRBD2 may fit D (6 bases each). The CDR3 here is CAIGKGGEPYNEQFF. The CDR3 DNA reads TGTGCCATCGGCAAGGGGGGCGAGCCCTACAATGAGCAGTTCTTC.